Below, 22 T cell receptor beta chains from the same sample are listed, as sequenced in a study of T cell repertoires in cytomegalovirus infection. TCRdb itself ran the reads through MiXCR, one entry per CDR3 protein. The table lists some 680,000 distinct CDR3 sequences, roughly 36% of them singletons. The specimen was PBMCs. All receptors come from a human donor in good health (CMV status not recorded). Some clones in this sample may be carry-over from other donors' samples.

The chain carries TRBV15 and TRBJ2-7; D is unclear. Trimming removed 1 base at V and 4 bases at J, with 8 bases between. The CDR3 sequence is 13 residues long. In germline, CDR1 is LNHNV, CDR2 YYDKDF (reference sequence). CDR3 nucleotides: TGTGCCACCAGCAGAGTCCACGGGTACGAGCAGTACTTC. Its protein is CATSRVHGYEQYF.

This clonotype was detected only a few times. The chain recombines TRBV12-3 or TRBV12-4 with TRBJ2-6; 9 nucleotides agree with TRBD1. The CDR3 loop spans 16 amino acids. Unmatched junction bases numbered 4, after V lost 6 bases and J lost 1 base. The CDR3 is CASSKGTGSGANVLTF. The CDR3 nucleotides read TGTGCCAGCAGCAAGGGGACAGGGTCTGGGGCCAACGTCCTGACTTTC.

Note on this clonotype: A junction end diverges from the germline sequence, so it may reflect a read error. The chain is built from TRBV19 and TRBJ1-1; D call uncertain. CDR1 LNHDA and CDR2 SQIVND come from the germline V gene (reference sequence). The CDR3 has 16 amino acids. DNA of the CDR3: TGTGCCAGTAGTATCCAGTACAGACTTCAGAACCCTGAAGCTTTCTTT. It is translated as CASSIQYRLQNPEAFF.

The chain is built from TRBV4-2 and TRBJ1-5; a weak D match, TRBD1 (6 bases). Trimming left V 4 bases short and J 1 base short, with 20 bases between. The CDR3 runs 18 residues. Germline CDR1 and CDR2: LGHNA and YNFKEQ. The chain's CDR3 is CASSPKADGQPSNQPQHF. For the CDR3, the DNA is TGTGCCAGCAGCCCCAAAGCCGACGGACAGCCGAGCAATCAGCCCCAGCATTTT.

For this clonotype: An end of the junction differs from the germline gene, which may be a read error. The genes are TRBV6-2 or TRBV6-3 and TRBJ2-7, with TRBD2 identical over 11 bases. Germline values: CDR1 MNHEY, CDR2 SVGEGT. CDR3 length equals 15 residues. The DNA of the CDR3 is TGTGCCAGCATCCCTTCGACTAGCGGGAACTACGTGCAGTACTTC. It codes for CASIPSTSGNYVQYF.

There are a few counts of this clonotype. The rearrangement joins TRBV20-1 to TRBJ2-1; 9 positions agree with TRBD2. The CDR3 contains 14 residues. The germline V gene encodes CDR1 DFQATT and CDR2 SNEGSKA (reference sequence). V lost 7 bases to trimming and J lost 10 bases; unmatched junction nucleotides: 14. The CDR3 is CSEIGGGARGEQFF. The CDR3 DNA is TGCAGTGAAATAGGCGGGGGGGCAAGGGGCGAGCAGTTCTTC.

This clonotype was seen a handful of times. The V gene is TRBV5-1, the J gene TRBJ2-7; the match to TRBD1 covers 7 bases. The ends lost 3 bases at V and 2 bases at J; junction bases unmatched: 5. Germline V CDR1 and CDR2: SGHRS, YFSETQ. The CDR3 length is 14 residues. CDR3 amino acids: CASSSDRVPYEQYF. The CDR3 bases are TGCGCCAGCAGCTCCGACAGGGTCCCCTACGAGCAGTACTTC.

On this clonotype: A much more abundant neighbour one base away suggests this may be a read error. Since the CDR3 does not end with the conserved phenylalanine or tryptophan, this likely comes from a read error. The chain links TRBV12-3 or TRBV12-4 to TRBJ2-3; tentatively, D is TRBD1 (6 bases). This CDR3 is built from 16 residues. Trimming cost V 7 bases and J 3 bases, with 20 bases left between them. CDR3 amino acids: CASTPSRGIVTDTQYC. The CDR3 nucleotides are TGTGCCAGCACACCTTCAAGGGGGATAGTGACAGATACGCAGTATTGT.

This clonotype was counted a few times. The chain is built from TRBV25-1 and TRBJ1-2, with D possibly matching TRBD1 (6 bases). CDR1 is MGHDK, CDR2 SYGVNS, per germline. V lost 3 bases, J lost 4 bases, and 15 bases lay in between. The CDR3 runs 15 residues. This chain's CDR3 is CASSEFNRAPYGYTF. CDR3 DNA sequence: TGTGCCAGCAGTGAGTTTAACAGGGCACCCTATGGCTACACCTTC.

This chain connects TRBV6-5 to TRBJ2-4; 9 positions agree with TRBD1. The germline gives CDR1 MNHEY, CDR2 SVGAGI. The CDR3 consists of 14 residues. Unmatched junction bases numbered 5, after V lost 3 bases and J lost 8 bases. CDR3 nucleotides: TGTGCCAGCAGTTATTACAGACAGGGGGACATTCAGTACTTC. The encoded protein is CASSYYRQGDIQYF.

About this clonotype itself: A read error may be the cause here, since a much bigger clone is one base away. The chain couples TRBV7-2 to TRBJ1-1; D uncertain. Germline CDR1 and CDR2: SGHTA and FQGNSA. This CDR3 spans 15 amino acids. This CDR3 reads CDSSLGLTANTEAFF. CDR3 nucleotide sequence: TGTGACAGCAGCTTAGGCCTCACTGCGAACACTGAAGCTTTCTTT.

This chain uses TRBV4-1 with TRBJ2-7, with 10 positions matching TRBD2. CDR1 MGHRA and CDR2 YSYEKL come from the germline V gene. This CDR3 contains 17 residues. Unmatched junction bases numbered 7, after V lost 1 base and J lost 1 base. As DNA, the CDR3 is TGCGCCAGCAGCCAAGTTCGGGCTAGCGGGGGTTCCTACGAGCAGTACTTC. Translation: CASSQVRASGGSYEQYF.

The chain has TRBV2 and TRBJ1-2; 7 bases are a match to TRBD1. This CDR3 has 13 amino acids. J lost 3 bases, V lost 4 bases, and 2 bases had no gene match. CDR1 and CDR2 (germline): SNHLY, FYNNEI. The CDR3 loop is CASSGTGDYGYTF. The CDR3 DNA reads as TGTGCCAGCAGTGGGACAGGCGACTATGGCTACACCTTC.

This clonotype came up many times. The V gene is TRBV12-3 or TRBV12-4, the J gene TRBJ1-2; D perhaps matches TRBD1 (5 bases). The CDR3 spans 13 residues. Trimming pared 6 bases from V and 3 bases from J, leaving 11 bases between. The chain's CDR3 is CASSFGGDYGYTF. DNA for the CDR3: TGTGCCAGCAGCTTTGGGGGGGACTATGGCTACACCTTC.

Only a few counts were recorded for this clonotype. V gene TRBV5-1 combines with J gene TRBJ2-7; 9 nucleotides align to TRBD2. This CDR3 comprises 15 residues. Germline CDR1 reads SGHRS; CDR2 reads YFSETQ. V gave up 4 bases and J gave up 6 bases; unmatched junction bases: 11. As DNA, the CDR3 is TGCGCCAGCAGCCTGGTGGCTAGCGGGGTTCTCGAGCAGTACTTC. It translates to CASSLVASGVLEQYF. The complete variable domain, with remaining parts taken from reference TRBV5-1 and TRBJ2-7, reads KAGVTQTPRYLIKTRGQQVTLSCSPISGHRSVSWYQQTPGQGLQFLFEYFSETQRNKGNFPGRFSGRQFSNSRSEMNVSTLELGDSALYLCASSLVASGVLEQYFGPGTRLTVT.

This clonotype was seen a handful of times. The chain carries TRBV12-3 or TRBV12-4 and TRBJ2-1; D call uncertain. The length of the CDR3 is 16 residues. V shed 0 bases and J shed 6 bases, with 15 bases lying between them. CDR3 sequence: CASSLAHPDQFNEQFF. In DNA, the CDR3 is TGTGCCAGCAGTTTAGCCCATCCTGACCAGTTCAATGAGCAGTTCTTC.

This clonotype has a handful of counts. This rearrangement joins TRBV20-1 to TRBJ2-7, with D perhaps given as TRBD1 or TRBD2 (7 bases each). Trimming stripped 6 bases from V and 3 bases from J, with 21 bases between. Germline CDR1 and CDR2: DFQATT and SNEGSKA (reference sequence). The CDR3 spans 15 residues. The CDR3 DNA reads as TGCAGTGCCAGCCCCGGCAGGGGGGGACTCTACGAGCAGTACTTC. Its translation is CSASPGRGGLYEQYF.

This clonotype was counted at least ten times. The rearrangement joins TRBV5-1 to TRBJ2-7; D gene ambiguous. CDR3 length: 13 amino acids. The V gene's germline CDR1 is SGHRS and CDR2 YFSETQ. Trimming shortened V by 0 bases and J by 2 bases, and 6 bases separated the two germline ends. The CDR3 region has the DNA TGCGCCAGCAGCTTGGAAGGAGCCTACGAGCAGTACTTC. Translated: CASSLEGAYEQYF.

CDR3 protein: CATNDYGYTF. The CDR3 DNA reads TGTGCCACCAACGACTATGGCTACACCTTC. The V and J genes are TRBV28 and TRBJ1-2; D uncertain. Trimming took off 10 bases at V and 3 bases at J, with 6 bases between the two ends. Per germline, CDR1 MDHEN and CDR2 SYDVKM. The CDR3 consists of 10 residues.

This clonotype has a count of ten or more. This chain connects TRBV7-2 to TRBJ2-4; 9 bases are a match to TRBD2. V was pared by 3 bases and J by 1 base, with 13 bases of the junction left unmatched. CDR1 and CDR2 (germline): SGHTA, FQGNSA. The CDR3 contains 19 residues. The CDR3 DNA follows: TGTGCCAGCAGCTTCAGTTTGGCGGGGGGGCTCCCGGCCAAAAACATTCAGTACTTC. Its protein product is CASSFSLAGGLPAKNIQYF.

V usage is TRBV19 and J usage is TRBJ2-6, with D unclear. V shed 8 bases and J shed 0 bases, with 5 bases lying between them. In germline, CDR1 is LNHDA, CDR2 SQIVND (reference sequence). CDR3 length: 13 amino acids. The CDR3 protein is CASLNSGANVLTF. The CDR3 DNA is TGTGCCAGTTTGAACTCTGGGGCCAACGTCCTGACTTTC.

This clonotype appeared a few times. The chain uses TRBV28 and TRBJ2-7; 7 bases line up with TRBD2. This CDR3 has 16 residues. V lost 6 bases, J lost 6 bases, and 17 bases stayed unmatched. CDR1 is MDHEN and CDR2 is SYDVKM in the germline V gene. The CDR3 reads CASSPIGGSLLREQYF. The CDR3 nucleotides read TGTGCCAGCAGCCCAATCGGCGGGAGCCTGCTCCGCGAGCAGTACTTC.